These 14 T cell receptor beta chains were sequenced from one sample in a study of blood T cells in healthy people across ages. A sample-barcoded 5' primer and a J-beta primer mix were used in a second PCR of roughly 7 to 11 cycles. TCRdb itself ran the 5' RACE reads through MiXCR, one entry per CDR3 protein. The sample includes around 1.5 million distinct CDR3 sequences, 59% of them seen just once. Material for sequencing was blood. The receptor source for this set is a man younger than 35 in good health.

The chain links TRBV29-1 to TRBJ2-7; D uncertain. The CDR3 has 12 residues. Germline V CDR1 and CDR2: SQVTM, ANQGSEA. Trimming stripped 7 bases from V and 1 base from J, with 11 bases between. DNA of the CDR3: TGCAGCGGCGGAAGTGGGTCCTACGAGCAGTACTTC. This codes for CSGGSGSYEQYF.

This chain joins TRBV20-1 and TRBJ2-5, with D tentatively TRBD1 (6 bases). The V gene lost 5 bases and the J gene lost 1 base, with 14 bases spanning the gap. The CDR3 loop spans 14 amino acids. Germline CDR1 and CDR2: DFQATT and SNEGSKA (reference sequence). CDR3 coding DNA: TGCAGTGCTTCCGGACAGACTTTCCAAGAGACCCAGTACTTC. This gives the protein CSASGQTFQETQYF.

V is TRBV7-9 and J is TRBJ2-1, with 8 bases aligning to TRBD2. Germline values: CDR1 SEHNR, CDR2 FQNEAQ (reference sequence). There are 19 residues in the CDR3. Trimming at V came to 4 bases and at J to 0 bases, leaving 14 bases not matched to a gene. The CDR3 DNA reads as TGTGCCAGCAGCTCGGGGACTAGTCAGAAAAAGAGCTCCTACAATGAGCAGTTCTTC. It is translated as CASSSGTSQKKSSYNEQFF.

This CDR3 reads CASSWGLAMDTQYF. The CDR3 DNA reads TGTGCCAGCAGCTGGGGACTAGCGATGGATACGCAGTATTTT. The V call is TRBV7-2, the J call TRBJ2-3; TRBD2 matches at 10 bases. The V and J ends lost 4 bases and 6 bases, in that order; junction bases with no gene match: 4. The CDR3 has 14 amino acids. Germline V gene data show CDR1 as SGHTA and CDR2 as FQGNSA.

This clonotype was counted between two and nine times. This sequence joins TRBV3-1 and TRBJ2-3; D is perhaps TRBD1 (6 bases). V dropped 7 bases and J dropped 6 bases, with 17 bases sitting between them. CDR3 length: 14 residues. Germline V gives CDR1 LGHDT, CDR2 YNNKEL (reference sequence). The CDR3 DNA sequence: TGTGCCAGCACTGGGGGCCTAGTTGATGATACGCAGTATTTT. This sequence encodes CASTGGLVDDTQYF.

This chain connects TRBV29-1 to TRBJ2-1; the D gene is possibly TRBD1 (6 bases). This CDR3 is 16 amino acids long. Germline V gene sequence: CDR1 SQVTM, CDR2 ANQGSEA. Trimming removed 7 bases at V and 0 bases at J, with 19 bases between. The CDR3 coding sequence is TGCAGCGCCAAGAGACAGGCTAGGAGCTCCTACAATGAGCAGTTCTTC. Protein product: CSAKRQARSSYNEQFF.

This chain links TRBV6-2 or TRBV6-3 with TRBJ2-5, with D perhaps being TRBD1 or TRBD2 (6 bases each). This CDR3 has 15 amino acids. V was trimmed by 5 bases and J by 1 base, leaving 14 bases between them. Germline CDR1 and CDR2: MNHEY and SVGEGT. Written as DNA, the CDR3 is TGTGCCAGCAGTCATGGGGGGCCCGGCCAAGAGACCCAGTACTTC. Translating gives CASSHGGPGQETQYF.

The V and J genes are TRBV27 and TRBJ1-6; D perhaps matches TRBD1 (6 bases). Germline-derived CDR1 and CDR2 are MNHEY and SMNVEV (reference sequence). CDR3 length: 14 residues. The V end was cut by 3 bases, the J end by 8 bases, with 11 bases between. The CDR3 region is CASSFRQGHSPLHF. DNA for the CDR3: TGTGCCAGCAGTTTCCGCCAGGGGCATTCACCCCTCCACTTT.

The J gene is TRBJ2-2, the V gene TRBV12-3 or TRBV12-4; 12 nucleotides align to TRBD1. The ends lost 10 bases at V and 7 bases at J; junction bases unmatched: 7. The CDR3 sequence is 14 residues long. The CDR3 sequence: CAIRDRGRGGELFF. The CDR3 coding sequence is TGTGCCATCCGGGACAGGGGGCGCGGCGGGGAGCTGTTTTTT.

The chain uses TRBV18 and TRBJ1-1, with D uncertain. The ends were cut back, 4 bases at V and 5 bases at J, with 17 bases in the middle. This CDR3 is built from 15 residues. The germline CDR1 and CDR2 sequences are KGHSH and LQKENI. CDR3 residues: CASSQPVGGRTEAFF. Written as DNA, the CDR3 is TGTGCCAGCTCACAACCCGTCGGAGGAAGAACTGAAGCTTTCTTT.

Of note for this clonotype: One junction end disagrees with the germline gene, perhaps due to a read error. This rearrangement joins TRBV2 to TRBJ1-5; the D is unclear. Germline assignment: CDR1 SNHLY and CDR2 FYNNEI. This CDR3 is 14 amino acids long. CDR3 in DNA: TGTGCCAGCAGGGAAGACGGACGCAATCAGCCCCAGCATTTT. It is translated as CASREDGRNQPQHF. The whole variable domain, filled in from reference TRBV2 and TRBJ1-5, reads EPEVTQTPSHQVTQMGQEVILRCVPISNHLYFYWYRQILGQKVEFLVSFYNNEISEKSEIFDDQFSVERPDGSNFTLKIRSTKLEDSAMYFCASREDGRNQPQHFGDGTRLSIL.

This clonotype showed up just once. V usage is TRBV7-8 and J usage is TRBJ2-1; D possibly matches TRBD1 or TRBD2 (5 bases each). Deletions cut 3 bases from V and 0 bases from J, with 9 bases between. The CDR3 extends over 15 amino acids. The germline CDR1 and CDR2 sequences are SGHVS and FQNEAQ. The CDR3 reads CASSFRGHSYNEQFF. The CDR3 region has the DNA TGTGCCAGCAGCTTCCGGGGCCACTCCTACAATGAGCAGTTCTTC.

This chain links TRBV20-1 with TRBJ2-7, with unresolved D. V was clipped by 3 bases and J by 1 base, with 7 bases between them. The germline V gene encodes CDR1 DFQATT and CDR2 SNEGSKA (reference sequence). CDR3 size: 12 residues. CDR3 coding DNA: TGCAGTGCTAGGTTAAAGTCCTACGAGCAGTACTTC. It is translated as CSARLKSYEQYF.

The rearrangement joins TRBV4-2 to TRBJ2-2, with 8 positions matching TRBD2. V lost 5 bases to trimming and J lost 5 bases; unmatched junction nucleotides: 10. This CDR3 comprises 16 residues. CDR1 LGHNA and CDR2 YNFKEQ come from the germline V gene. CDR3 nucleotide sequence: TGTGCCAGCAGCAAAGGACTAGCAATGGGGACCGGGGAGCTGTTTTTT. The encoded protein is CASSKGLAMGTGELFF.